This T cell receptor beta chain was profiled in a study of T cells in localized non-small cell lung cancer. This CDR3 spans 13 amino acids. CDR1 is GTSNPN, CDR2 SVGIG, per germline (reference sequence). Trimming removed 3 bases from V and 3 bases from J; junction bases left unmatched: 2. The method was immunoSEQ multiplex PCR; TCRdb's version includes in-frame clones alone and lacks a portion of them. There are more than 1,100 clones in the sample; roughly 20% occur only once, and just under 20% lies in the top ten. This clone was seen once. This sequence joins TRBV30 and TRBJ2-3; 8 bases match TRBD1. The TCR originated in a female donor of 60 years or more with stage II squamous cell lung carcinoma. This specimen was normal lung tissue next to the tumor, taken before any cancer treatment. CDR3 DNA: TGTGCCTGGAGGCGGACAGGGACAGATACGCAGTATTTT. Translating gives CAWRRTGTDTQYF.